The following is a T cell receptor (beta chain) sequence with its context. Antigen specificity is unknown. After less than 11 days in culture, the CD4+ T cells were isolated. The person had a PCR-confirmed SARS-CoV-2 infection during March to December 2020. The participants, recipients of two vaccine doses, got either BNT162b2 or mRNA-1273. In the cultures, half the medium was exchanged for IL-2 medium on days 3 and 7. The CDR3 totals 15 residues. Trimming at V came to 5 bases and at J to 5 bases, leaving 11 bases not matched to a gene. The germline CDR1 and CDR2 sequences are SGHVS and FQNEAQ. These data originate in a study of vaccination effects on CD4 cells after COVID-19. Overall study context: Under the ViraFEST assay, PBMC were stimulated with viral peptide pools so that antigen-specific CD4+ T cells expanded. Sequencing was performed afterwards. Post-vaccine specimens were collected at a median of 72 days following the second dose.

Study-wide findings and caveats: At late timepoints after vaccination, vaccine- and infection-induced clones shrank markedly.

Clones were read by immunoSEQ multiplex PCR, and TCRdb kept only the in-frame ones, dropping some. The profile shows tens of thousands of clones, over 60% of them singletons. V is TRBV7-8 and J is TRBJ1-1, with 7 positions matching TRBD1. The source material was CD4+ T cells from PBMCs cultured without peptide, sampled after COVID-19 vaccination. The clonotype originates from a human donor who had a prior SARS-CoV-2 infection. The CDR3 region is CASSNRDSRTTEAFF. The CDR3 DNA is TGTGCCAGCAGCAACCGGGACAGCAGAACGACTGAAGCTTTCTTT.